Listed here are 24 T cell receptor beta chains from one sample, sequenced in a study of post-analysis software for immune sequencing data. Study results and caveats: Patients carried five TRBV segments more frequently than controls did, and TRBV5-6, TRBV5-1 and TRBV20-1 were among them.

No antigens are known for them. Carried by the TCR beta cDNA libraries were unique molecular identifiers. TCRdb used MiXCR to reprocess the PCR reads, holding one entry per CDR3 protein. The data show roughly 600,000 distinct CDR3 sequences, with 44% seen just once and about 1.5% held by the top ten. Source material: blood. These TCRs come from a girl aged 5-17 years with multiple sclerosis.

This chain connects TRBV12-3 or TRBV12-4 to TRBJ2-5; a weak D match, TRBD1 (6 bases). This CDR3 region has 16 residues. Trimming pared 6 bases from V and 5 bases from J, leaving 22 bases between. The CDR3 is CASSQPGQGGGETQYF. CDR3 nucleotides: TGTGCCAGCAGCCAACCGGGACAAGGCGGCGGCGAGACCCAGTACTTC.

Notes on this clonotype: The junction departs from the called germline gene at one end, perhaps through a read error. CDR3 sequence: CAASRDEGYRQETQYF. The CDR3 DNA is TGTGCCGCCAGCAGAGATGAAGGCTATAGACAAGAGACCCAGTACTTC. J is TRBJ2-5 and V is TRBV15; D gene uncertain. Germline CDR1 and CDR2: LNHNV and YYDKDF (reference sequence). The CDR3 covers 16 residues.

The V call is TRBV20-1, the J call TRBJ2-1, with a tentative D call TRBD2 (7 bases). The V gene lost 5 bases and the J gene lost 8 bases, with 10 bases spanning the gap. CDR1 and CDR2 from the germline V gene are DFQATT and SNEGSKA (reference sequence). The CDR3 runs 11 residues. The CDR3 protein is CSADGGHEQFF. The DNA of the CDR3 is TGCAGTGCTGACGGGGGGCATGAGCAGTTCTTC.

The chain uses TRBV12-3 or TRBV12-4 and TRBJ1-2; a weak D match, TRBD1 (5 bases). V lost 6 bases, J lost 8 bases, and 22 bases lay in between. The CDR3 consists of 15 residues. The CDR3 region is CASSANLFRGRGYTF. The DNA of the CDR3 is TGTGCCAGCAGCGCAAACTTGTTCCGGGGACGGGGCTACACCTTC.

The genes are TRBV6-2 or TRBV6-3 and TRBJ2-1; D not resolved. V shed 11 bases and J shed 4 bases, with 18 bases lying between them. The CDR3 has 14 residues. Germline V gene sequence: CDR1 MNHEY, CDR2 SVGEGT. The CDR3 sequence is CAASSINPYNEQFF. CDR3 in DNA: TGTGCCGCATCAAGCATTAACCCTTACAATGAGCAGTTCTTC.

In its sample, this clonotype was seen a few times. As DNA, the CDR3 is TGTGCCAGCAGCCAAGATTTTGGCCAGAATGGCCAGCCCCAGCATTTT. This translates into CASSQDFGQNGQPQHF. V is TRBV4-2 and J is TRBJ1-5; D is uncertain. The CDR3 has 16 amino acids. The V end lost 0 bases, the J end lost 7 bases, and 16 bases lay between the germline ends. The germline V gene encodes CDR1 LGHNA and CDR2 YNFKEQ.

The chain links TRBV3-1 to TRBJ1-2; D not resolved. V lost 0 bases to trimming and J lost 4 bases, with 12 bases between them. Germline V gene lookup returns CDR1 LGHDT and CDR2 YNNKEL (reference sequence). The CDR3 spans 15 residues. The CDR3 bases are TGTGCCAGCAGCCAAGAAGACTCCTTAGGCTATGGCTACACCTTC. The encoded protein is CASSQEDSLGYGYTF.

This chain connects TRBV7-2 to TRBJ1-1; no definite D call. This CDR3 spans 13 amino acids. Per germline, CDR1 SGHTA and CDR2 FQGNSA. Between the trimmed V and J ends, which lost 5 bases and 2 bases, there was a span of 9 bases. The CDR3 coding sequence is TGTGCCAGCAGCCGCGACACCAACACTGAAGCTTTCTTT. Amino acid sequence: CASSRDTNTEAFF.

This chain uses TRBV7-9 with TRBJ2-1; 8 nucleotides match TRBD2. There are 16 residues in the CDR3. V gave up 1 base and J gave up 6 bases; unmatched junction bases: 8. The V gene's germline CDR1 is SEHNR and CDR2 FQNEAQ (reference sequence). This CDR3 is CASSLEGAGVGNEQFF. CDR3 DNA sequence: TGTGCCAGCAGCTTAGAGGGAGCGGGAGTAGGCAATGAGCAGTTCTTC.

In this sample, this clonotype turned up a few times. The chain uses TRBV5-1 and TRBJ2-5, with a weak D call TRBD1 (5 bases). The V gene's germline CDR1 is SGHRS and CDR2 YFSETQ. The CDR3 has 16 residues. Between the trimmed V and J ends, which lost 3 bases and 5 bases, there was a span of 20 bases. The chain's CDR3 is CASSSFGASAGETQYF. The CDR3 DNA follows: TGCGCCAGCAGCTCCTTTGGGGCGTCCGCAGGGGAGACCCAGTACTTC.

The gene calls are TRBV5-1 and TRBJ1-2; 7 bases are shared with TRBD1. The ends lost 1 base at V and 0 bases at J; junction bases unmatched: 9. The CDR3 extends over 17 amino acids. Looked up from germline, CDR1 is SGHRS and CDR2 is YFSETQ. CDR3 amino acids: CASSLWGQTQSNYGYTF. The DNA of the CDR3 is TGCGCCAGCAGCTTGTGGGGACAGACCCAGTCTAACTATGGCTACACCTTC.

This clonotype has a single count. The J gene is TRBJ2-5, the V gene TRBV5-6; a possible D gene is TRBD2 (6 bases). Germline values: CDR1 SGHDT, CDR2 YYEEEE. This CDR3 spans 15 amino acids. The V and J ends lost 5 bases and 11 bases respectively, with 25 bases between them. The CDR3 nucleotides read TGTGCCAGCAGGGGACCGGGACCCGCCCTACGGGAGCAGTACTTC. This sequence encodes CASRGPGPALREQYF.

CDR3 bases: TGTGCCAGCAGTTTATCCCGAGGGACCAGTAACAATGAGCAGTTCTTC. Protein sequence: CASSLSRGTSNNEQFF. This chain connects TRBV27 to TRBJ2-1; either TRBD1 or TRBD2 may supply D (5 bases each). This CDR3 contains 16 residues. Germline assignment: CDR1 MNHEY and CDR2 SMNVEV (reference sequence). Between the trimmed V and J ends, which lost 0 bases and 5 bases, there was a span of 14 bases.

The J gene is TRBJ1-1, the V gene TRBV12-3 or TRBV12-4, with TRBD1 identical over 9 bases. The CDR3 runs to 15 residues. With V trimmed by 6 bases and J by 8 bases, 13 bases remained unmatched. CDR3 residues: CASSPHMGQGAEAFF. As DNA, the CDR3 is TGTGCCAGCAGCCCCCACATGGGACAGGGAGCAGAAGCTTTCTTT.

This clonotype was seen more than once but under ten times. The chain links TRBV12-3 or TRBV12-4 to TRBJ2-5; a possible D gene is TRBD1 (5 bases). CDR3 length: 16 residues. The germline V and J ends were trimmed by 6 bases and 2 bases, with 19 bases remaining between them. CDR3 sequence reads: CASRPRGFGRQETQYF. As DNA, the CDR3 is TGTGCCAGCAGGCCTAGGGGTTTTGGCCGACAAGAGACCCAGTACTTC.

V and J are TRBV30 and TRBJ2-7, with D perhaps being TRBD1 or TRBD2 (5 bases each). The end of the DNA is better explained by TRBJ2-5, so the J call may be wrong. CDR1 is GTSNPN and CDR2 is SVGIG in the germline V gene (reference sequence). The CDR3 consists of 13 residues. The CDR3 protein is CAWGGDGRETQYF. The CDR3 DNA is TGTGCCTGGGGGGGAGACGGACGAGAGACCCAGTACTTC.

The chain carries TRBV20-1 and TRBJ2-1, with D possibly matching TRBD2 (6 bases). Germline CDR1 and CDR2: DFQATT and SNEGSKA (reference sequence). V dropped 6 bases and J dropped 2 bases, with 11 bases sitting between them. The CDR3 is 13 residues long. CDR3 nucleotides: TGCAGTGCGTGGGACTCAACCTACAATGAGCAGTTCTTC. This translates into CSAWDSTYNEQFF.

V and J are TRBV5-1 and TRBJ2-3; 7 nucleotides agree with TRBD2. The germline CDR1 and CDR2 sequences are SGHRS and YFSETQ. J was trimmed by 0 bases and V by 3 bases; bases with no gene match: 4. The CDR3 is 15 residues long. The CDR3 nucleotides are TGCGCCAGCAGCTCAGTGACTAGCAGCACAGATACGCAGTATTTT. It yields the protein CASSSVTSSTDTQYF.

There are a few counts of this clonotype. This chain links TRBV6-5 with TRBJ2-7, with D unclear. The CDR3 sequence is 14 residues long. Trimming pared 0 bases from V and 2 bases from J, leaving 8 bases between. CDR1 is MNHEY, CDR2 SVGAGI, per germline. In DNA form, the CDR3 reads TGTGCCAGCAGTTACTCGTTTATGGCCTACGAGCAGTACTTC. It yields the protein CASSYSFMAYEQYF.

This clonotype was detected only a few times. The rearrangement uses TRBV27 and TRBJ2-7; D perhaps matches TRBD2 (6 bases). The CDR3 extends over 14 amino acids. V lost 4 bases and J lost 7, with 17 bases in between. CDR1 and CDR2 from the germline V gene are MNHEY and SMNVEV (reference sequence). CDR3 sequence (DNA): TGTGCCAGCAGTTGGACGGGGTACGCGGGGGAGCAGTACTTC. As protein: CASSWTGYAGEQYF.

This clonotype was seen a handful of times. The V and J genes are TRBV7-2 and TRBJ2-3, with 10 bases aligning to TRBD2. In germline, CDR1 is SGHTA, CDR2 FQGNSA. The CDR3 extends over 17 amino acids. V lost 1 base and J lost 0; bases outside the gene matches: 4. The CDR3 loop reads CASSLVGSGGSTDTQYF. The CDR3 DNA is TGTGCCAGCAGCTTAGTCGGTAGCGGGGGGAGCACAGATACGCAGTATTTT.

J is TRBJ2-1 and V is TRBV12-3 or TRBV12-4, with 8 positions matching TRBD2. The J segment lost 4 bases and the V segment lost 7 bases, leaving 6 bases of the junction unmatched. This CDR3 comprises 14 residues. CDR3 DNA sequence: TGTGCCAGCACCGTAGCGGGGCTATACAATGAGCAGTTCTTC. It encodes CASTVAGLYNEQFF.

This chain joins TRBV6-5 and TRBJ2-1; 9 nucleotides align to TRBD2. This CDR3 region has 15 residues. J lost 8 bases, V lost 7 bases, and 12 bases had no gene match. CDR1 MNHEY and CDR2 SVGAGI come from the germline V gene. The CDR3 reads CASTQSSGTGYEQFF. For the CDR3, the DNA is TGTGCCAGCACCCAATCTAGCGGGACGGGCTATGAGCAGTTCTTC.

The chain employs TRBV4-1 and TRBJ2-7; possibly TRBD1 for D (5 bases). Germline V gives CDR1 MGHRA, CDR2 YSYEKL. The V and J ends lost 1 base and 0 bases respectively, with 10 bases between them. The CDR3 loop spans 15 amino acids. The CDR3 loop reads CASSQVRATSYEQYF. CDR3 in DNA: TGCGCCAGCAGCCAAGTCAGGGCGACCTCCTACGAGCAGTACTTC.